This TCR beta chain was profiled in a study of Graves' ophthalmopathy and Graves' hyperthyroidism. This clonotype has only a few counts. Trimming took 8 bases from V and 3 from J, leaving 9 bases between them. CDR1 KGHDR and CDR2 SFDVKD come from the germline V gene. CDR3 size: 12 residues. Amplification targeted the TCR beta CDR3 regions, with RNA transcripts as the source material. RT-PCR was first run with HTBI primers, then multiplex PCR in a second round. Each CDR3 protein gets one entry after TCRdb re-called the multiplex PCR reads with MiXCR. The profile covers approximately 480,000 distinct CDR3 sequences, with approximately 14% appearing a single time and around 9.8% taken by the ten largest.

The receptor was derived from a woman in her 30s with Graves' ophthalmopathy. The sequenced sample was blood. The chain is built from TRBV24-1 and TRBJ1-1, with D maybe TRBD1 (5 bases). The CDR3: CATNRIHTEAFF. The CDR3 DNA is TGTGCCACCAACAGGATCCACACTGAAGCTTTCTTT.